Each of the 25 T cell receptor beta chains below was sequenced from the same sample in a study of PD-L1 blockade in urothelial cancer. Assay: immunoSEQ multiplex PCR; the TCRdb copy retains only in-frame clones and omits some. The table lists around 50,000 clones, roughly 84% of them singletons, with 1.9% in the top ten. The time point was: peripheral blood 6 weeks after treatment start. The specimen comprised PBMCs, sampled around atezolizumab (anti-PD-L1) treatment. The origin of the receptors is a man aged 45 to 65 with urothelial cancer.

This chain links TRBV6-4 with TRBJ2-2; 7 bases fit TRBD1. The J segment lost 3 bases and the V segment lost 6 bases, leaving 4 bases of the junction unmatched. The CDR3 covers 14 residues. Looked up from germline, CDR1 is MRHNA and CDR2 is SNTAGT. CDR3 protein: CASRRTGDTGELFF. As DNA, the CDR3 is TGTGCCAGCAGGCGAACAGGGGACACCGGGGAGCTGTTTTTT.

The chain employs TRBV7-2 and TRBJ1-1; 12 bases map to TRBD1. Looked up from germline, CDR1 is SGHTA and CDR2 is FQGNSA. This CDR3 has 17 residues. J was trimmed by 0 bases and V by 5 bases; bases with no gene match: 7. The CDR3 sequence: CASSPRDRGLVNTEAFF. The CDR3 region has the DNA TGTGCCAGCAGCCCTAGGGACAGGGGGCTTGTGAACACTGAAGCTTTCTTT.

The CDR3 here is CASSPRGGYYTF. DNA of the CDR3: TGCGCCAGCAGTCCCCGGGGGGGTTACTACACCTTC. This rearrangement joins TRBV23-1 to TRBJ1-2, with D maybe TRBD1 (5 bases). TRBV23-1 is classed as an ORF, of uncertain function. The CDR3 has 12 residues. The V end was cut by 4 bases, the J end by 10 bases, with 13 bases between.

CDR3 DNA: TGTGCCAGTAGTATTTTTCTGACGACTTGGGAGCAGTTCTTC. This codes for CASSIFLTTWEQFF. The chain employs TRBV19 and TRBJ2-1; no definite D call. The CDR3 contains 14 residues. Trimming took off 3 bases at V and 10 bases at J, with 16 bases between the two ends. Germline CDR1 LNHDA, CDR2 SQIVND (reference sequence).

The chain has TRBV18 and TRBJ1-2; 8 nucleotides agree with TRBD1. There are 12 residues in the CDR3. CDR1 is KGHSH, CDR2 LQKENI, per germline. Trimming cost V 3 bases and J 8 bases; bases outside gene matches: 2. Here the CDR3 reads CASSPTGGGYTF. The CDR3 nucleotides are TGTGCCAGCTCACCTACAGGGGGAGGCTACACCTTC.

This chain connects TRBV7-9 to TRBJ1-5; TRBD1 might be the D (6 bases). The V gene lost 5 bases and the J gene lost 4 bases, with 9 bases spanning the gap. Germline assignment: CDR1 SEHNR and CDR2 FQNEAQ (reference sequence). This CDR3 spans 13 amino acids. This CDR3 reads CASSRTGNQPQHF. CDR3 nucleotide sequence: TGTGCCAGCAGCCGAACAGGGAATCAGCCCCAGCATTTT.

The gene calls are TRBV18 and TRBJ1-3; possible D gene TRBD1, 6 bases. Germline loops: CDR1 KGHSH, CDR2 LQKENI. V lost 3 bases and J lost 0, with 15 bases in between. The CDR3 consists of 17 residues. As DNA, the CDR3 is TGTGCCAGCTCACCGATAAGAACAGGGACCTCTGGAAACACCATATATTTT. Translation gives CASSPIRTGTSGNTIYF.

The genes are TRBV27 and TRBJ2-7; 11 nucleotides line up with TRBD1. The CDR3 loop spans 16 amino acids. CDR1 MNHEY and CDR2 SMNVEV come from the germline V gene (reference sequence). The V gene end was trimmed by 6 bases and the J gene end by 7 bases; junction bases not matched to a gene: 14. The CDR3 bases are TGTGCCAGCAGAATTAATCTTGGACAGGGGGCGGGTGAGCAGTACTTC. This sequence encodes CASRINLGQGAGEQYF.

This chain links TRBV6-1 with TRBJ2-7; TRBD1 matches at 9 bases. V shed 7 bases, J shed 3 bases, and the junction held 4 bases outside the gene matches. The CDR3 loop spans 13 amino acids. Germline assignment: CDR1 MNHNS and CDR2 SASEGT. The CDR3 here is CASKGQGYYEQYF. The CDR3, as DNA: TGTGCCAGCAAGGGACAGGGTTACTACGAGCAGTACTTC.

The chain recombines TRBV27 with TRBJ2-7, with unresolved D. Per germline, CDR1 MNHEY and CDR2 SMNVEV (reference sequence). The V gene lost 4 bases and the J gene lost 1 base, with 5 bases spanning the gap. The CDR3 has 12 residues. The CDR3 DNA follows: TGTGCCAGCAGTTCCAATTCCTACGAGCAGTACTTC. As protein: CASSSNSYEQYF.

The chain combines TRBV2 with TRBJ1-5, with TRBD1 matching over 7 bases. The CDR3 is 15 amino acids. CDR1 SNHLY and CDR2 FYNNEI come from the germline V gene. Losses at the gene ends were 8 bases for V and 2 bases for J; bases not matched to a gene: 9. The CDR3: CASRSRGQGNQPQHF. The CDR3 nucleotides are TGTGCCAGCCGATCTAGGGGGCAAGGCAATCAGCCCCAGCATTTT.

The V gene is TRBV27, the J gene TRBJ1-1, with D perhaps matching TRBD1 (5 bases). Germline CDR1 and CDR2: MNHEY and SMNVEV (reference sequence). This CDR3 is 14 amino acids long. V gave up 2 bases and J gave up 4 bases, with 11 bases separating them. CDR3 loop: CASSLGALSTEAFF. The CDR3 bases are TGTGCCAGCAGTTTAGGGGCACTGAGCACTGAAGCTTTCTTT.

CDR3: CAWRPGRTGGLGYTF. In DNA, the CDR3 is TGTGCCTGGAGACCAGGACGGACAGGGGGGCTTGGCTACACCTTC. This sequence joins TRBV30 and TRBJ1-2; 10 positions match TRBD1. V shed 3 bases and J 7 bases; nucleotides not matched to a gene: 11. The CDR3 loop spans 15 amino acids. CDR1 and CDR2 (germline): GTSNPN, SVGIG (reference sequence).

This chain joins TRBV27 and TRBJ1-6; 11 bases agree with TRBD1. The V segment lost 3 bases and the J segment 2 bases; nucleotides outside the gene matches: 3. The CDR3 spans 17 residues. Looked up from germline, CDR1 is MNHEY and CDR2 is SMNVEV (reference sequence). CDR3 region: CASSLGGQGAYNSPLHF. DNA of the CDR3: TGTGCCAGCAGTTTGGGGGGACAGGGGGCCTATAATTCACCCCTCCACTTT.

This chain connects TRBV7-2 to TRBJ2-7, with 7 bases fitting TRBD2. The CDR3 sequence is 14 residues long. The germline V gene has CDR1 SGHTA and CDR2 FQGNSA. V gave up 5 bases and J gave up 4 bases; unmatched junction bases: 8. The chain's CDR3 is CASSPGPGRYEQYF. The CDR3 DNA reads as TGTGCCAGCAGCCCCGGACCCGGGAGGTACGAGCAGTACTTC.

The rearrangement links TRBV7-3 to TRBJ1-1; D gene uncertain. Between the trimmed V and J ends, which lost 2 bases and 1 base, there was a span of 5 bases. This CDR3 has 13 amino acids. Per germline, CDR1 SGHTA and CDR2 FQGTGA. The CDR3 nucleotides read TGTGCCAGCAGCTTATCCGGGAACACTGAAGCTTTCTTT. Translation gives CASSLSGNTEAFF.

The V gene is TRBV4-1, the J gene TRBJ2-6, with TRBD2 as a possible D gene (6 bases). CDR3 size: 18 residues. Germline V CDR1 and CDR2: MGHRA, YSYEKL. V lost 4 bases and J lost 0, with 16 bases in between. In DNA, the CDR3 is TGCGCCAGCAGCCTTAGCTGGGACTCAAGCTCTGGGGCCAACGTCCTGACTTTC. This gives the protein CASSLSWDSSSGANVLTF.

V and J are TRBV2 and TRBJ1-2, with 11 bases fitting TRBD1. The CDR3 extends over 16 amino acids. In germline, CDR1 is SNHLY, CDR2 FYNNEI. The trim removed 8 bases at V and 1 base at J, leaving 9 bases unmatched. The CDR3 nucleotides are TGTGCCAGCGAGGACAGGGGGCGTTGGGGTAACTATGGCTACACCTTC. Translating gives CASEDRGRWGNYGYTF.

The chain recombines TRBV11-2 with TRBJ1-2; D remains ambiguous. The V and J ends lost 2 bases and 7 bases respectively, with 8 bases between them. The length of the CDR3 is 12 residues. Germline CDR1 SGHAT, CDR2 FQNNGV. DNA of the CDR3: TGTGCCAGCAGCTTATCTGCTACTGGCTACACCTTC. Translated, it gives CASSLSATGYTF.

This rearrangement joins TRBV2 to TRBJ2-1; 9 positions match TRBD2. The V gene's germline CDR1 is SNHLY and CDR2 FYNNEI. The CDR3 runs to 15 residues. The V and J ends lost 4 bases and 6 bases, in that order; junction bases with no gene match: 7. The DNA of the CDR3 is TGTGCCAGCAGTGTTAGCGGGAGTGGGGCCAATGAGCAGTTCTTC. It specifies CASSVSGSGANEQFF.

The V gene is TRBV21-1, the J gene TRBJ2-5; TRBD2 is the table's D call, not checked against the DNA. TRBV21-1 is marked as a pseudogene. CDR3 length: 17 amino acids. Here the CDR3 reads CASSKVRLPEGKETQYF. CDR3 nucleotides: TGTGCCAGCAGCAAAGTGCGTCTCCCGGAGGGAAAAGAGACCCAGTACTTC.

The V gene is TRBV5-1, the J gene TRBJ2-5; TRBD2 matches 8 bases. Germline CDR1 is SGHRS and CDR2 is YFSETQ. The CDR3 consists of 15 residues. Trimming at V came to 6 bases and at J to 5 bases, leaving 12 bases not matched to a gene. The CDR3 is CASTRDGRAEETQYF. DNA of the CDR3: TGCGCCAGCACCCGCGACGGGAGGGCCGAGGAGACCCAGTACTTC.

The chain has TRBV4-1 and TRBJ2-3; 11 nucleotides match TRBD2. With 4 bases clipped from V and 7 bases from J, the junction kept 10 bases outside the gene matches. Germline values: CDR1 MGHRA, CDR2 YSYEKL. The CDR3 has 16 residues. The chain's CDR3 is CASSRALAGVVYTQYF. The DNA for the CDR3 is TGCGCCAGCAGCCGAGCACTAGCGGGAGTTGTATATACGCAGTATTTT.

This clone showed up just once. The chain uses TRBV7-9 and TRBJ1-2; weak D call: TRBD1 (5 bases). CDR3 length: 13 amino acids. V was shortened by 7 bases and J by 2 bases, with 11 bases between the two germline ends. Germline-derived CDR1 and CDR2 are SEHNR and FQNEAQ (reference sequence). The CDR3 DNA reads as TGTGCCAGCACCCGATCAGGGAACTATGGCTACACCTTC. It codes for CASTRSGNYGYTF.

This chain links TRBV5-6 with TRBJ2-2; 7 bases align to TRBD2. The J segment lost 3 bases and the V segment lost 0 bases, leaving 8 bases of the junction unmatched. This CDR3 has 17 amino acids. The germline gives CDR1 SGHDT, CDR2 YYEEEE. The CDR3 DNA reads TGTGCCAGCAGCTTGGAGGTATCGGGACTACACACCGGGGAGCTGTTTTTT. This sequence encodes CASSLEVSGLHTGELFF.